The text below deals with one T cell receptor beta chain. As yet, its antigen is unknown. This entry is derived from a study of cytomegalovirus exposure and HLA in healthy donors. As for the study in general: Unique TCRs from HLA-typed donors, 70 million to 85 million of them, were held in an early data release.

Study-level findings and limits: In a later analysis, several top co-occurrence clusters appeared linked to parvovirus B19, influenza, CMV and Epstein-Barr virus. A later analysis linked a missense variant in DCLRE1C to the trimming of TCR beta V and J genes.

Researchers ran the PCR with 60 Vbeta and 13 Jbeta primers. The table came from immunoSEQ multiplex PCR; TCRdb's copy has only in-frame clones and leaves some out. The listing contains about 88,000 clones. CDR3 length equals 14 residues. In germline, CDR1 is SGHRS, CDR2 YFSETQ. Trimming removed 3 bases at V and 2 bases at J, with 12 bases between. The rearrangement uses TRBV5-1 and TRBJ2-7, with a possible D match to TRBD2 (5 bases). Source material: PBMCs. This sequence originates from a girl aged 10 to 17 in good health and CMV-seropositive. The CDR3 DNA reads as TGCGCCAGCAGCTGGGAGTTCGCGACCTACGAGCAGTACTTC. Translated: CASSWEFATYEQYF.